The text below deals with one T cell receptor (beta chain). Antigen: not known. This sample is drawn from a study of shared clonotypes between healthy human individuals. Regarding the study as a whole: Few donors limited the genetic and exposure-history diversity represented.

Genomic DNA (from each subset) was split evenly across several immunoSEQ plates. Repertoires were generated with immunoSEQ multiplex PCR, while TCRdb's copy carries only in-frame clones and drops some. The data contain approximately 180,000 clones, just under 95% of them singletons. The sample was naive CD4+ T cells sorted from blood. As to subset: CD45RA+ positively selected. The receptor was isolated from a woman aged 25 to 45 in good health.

The CDR3 coding sequence is TGTGCCTGGTCTGGGCCTGGGGCCAACGTCCTGACTTTC. It specifies CAWSGPGANVLTF. This chain connects TRBV30 to TRBJ2-6; D gene unclear. Per germline, CDR1 GTSNPN and CDR2 SVGIG (reference sequence). The CDR3 loop spans 13 amino acids. Trimming took off 5 bases at V and 2 bases at J, with 7 bases between the two ends.